These 10 T cell receptor beta chains were all obtained from the same sample, sequenced in a study of T cells after somatic rescue of genetic block. The assay was immunoSEQ multiplex PCR, and TCRdb's table has in-frame clones only and misses some. Here the sample spans around 70,000 clones, around 90% being singletons. The sequencing input was peripheral blood mononuclear cells (PBMCs). These receptors were obtained from a middle-aged man.

The rearrangement uses TRBV5-1 and TRBJ2-6, with TRBD1 matching 9 bases. CDR1 is SGHRS and CDR2 is YFSETQ in the germline V gene. The CDR3 is 17 residues long. With V trimmed by 4 bases and J by 3 bases, 8 bases remained unmatched. CDR3 protein: CASSIGTGPIGANVLTF. In DNA form, the CDR3 reads TGCGCCAGCAGCATCGGGACAGGGCCCATTGGGGCCAACGTCCTGACTTTC.

The chain uses TRBV27 and TRBJ2-1, with 10 bases matching TRBD1. Germline V gives CDR1 MNHEY, CDR2 SMNVEV (reference sequence). V trimming: 8 bases; J trimming: 8 bases; junction bases outside the gene matches: 9. This CDR3 spans 14 amino acids. CDR3 sequence (DNA): TGTGCCAGCCAGAGGACAGGGGGGGTGTATGAGCAGTTCTTC. This encodes CASQRTGGVYEQFF.

The CDR3 nucleotides are TGCGCCAGCAAGGAAACAGGGGGCTATGGCTACACCTTC. Residues: CASKETGGYGYTF. This chain links TRBV10-2 with TRBJ1-2, with 8 bases that match TRBD1. Germline-derived CDR1 and CDR2 are WSHSY and SAAADI. CDR3 length equals 13 residues. V lost 7 bases and J lost 4; bases outside the gene matches: 5.

The chain carries TRBV15 and TRBJ2-7; D not resolved. The CDR3 has 15 amino acids. V was clipped by 1 base and J by 9 bases, with 19 bases between them. In germline, CDR1 is LNHNV, CDR2 YYDKDF (reference sequence). The CDR3 nucleotides are TGTGCCACCAGCAGAGCCCCCTTGGTCTCCATCGGGCAGTACTTC. Its translation: CATSRAPLVSIGQYF.

This chain uses TRBV5-6 with TRBJ2-3; D might be TRBD1 (7 bases). CDR1 and CDR2 from the germline V gene are SGHDT and YYEEEE. The V gene lost 2 bases and the J gene lost 3 bases, with 13 bases spanning the gap. The CDR3 covers 15 residues. As DNA, the CDR3 is TGTGCCAGCAGCTTTTTTTCAGGGGGGACAGATACGCAGTATTTT. Amino acid sequence: CASSFFSGGTDTQYF.

The chain combines TRBV5-1 with TRBJ2-7; D not certain. Trimming pared 0 bases from V and 3 bases from J, leaving 4 bases between. This CDR3 contains 12 residues. The germline CDR1 and CDR2 sequences are SGHRS and YFSETQ. The CDR3 is CASSLDHYEQYF. For the CDR3, the DNA is TGCGCCAGCAGCTTGGACCACTACGAGCAGTACTTC.

Turning to this clone: The junction does not match germline at one end; this may be a read error. V and J are TRBV7-2 and TRBJ1-4; D is possibly TRBD1 (5 bases). The CDR3 extends over 16 amino acids. Germline CDR1 and CDR2: SGHTA and FQGNSA. CDR3 nucleotides: TGTGCCAGCAGCCGCTCCTCCGGGGGAGATAATGAAAAATTGTTTTTT. It specifies CASSRSSGGDNEKLFF.

The chain has TRBV19 and TRBJ2-3; possibly TRBD2 for D (6 bases). V was shortened by 4 bases and J by 8 bases, with 16 bases between the two germline ends. CDR1 is LNHDA, CDR2 SQIVND, per germline (reference sequence). The CDR3 covers 14 residues. CDR3 nucleotide sequence: TGTGCCAGTAGTACGTCGGGGGACCCCCCTACGCAGTATTTT. This translates into CASSTSGDPPTQYF.

The genes are TRBV6-1 and TRBJ2-2; 12 bases fit TRBD2. The V gene's germline CDR1 is MNHNS and CDR2 SASEGT. V trimming: 0 bases; J trimming: 6 bases; junction bases outside the gene matches: 5. CDR3 length: 17 residues. CDR3 DNA sequence: TGTGCCAGCAGTGAAGCTCGCCTAGCGGGGGGGCCCGGGGAGCTGTTTTTT. It yields the protein CASSEARLAGGPGELFF.

V usage is TRBV6-6 and J usage is TRBJ1-1; 8 bases fit TRBD1. Germline V gene lookup returns CDR1 MNHNY and CDR2 SVGAGI (reference sequence). The trim removed 6 bases at V and 4 bases at J, leaving 4 bases unmatched. The CDR3 has 13 residues. For the CDR3, the DNA is TGTGCCAGCAGGGCTACAGGGGGCACTGAAGCTTTCTTT. Its translation: CASRATGGTEAFF.